Below, one T cell receptor (beta chain) is given with its context. The record originates from a study of blood T cell repertoires in COVID-19. In the study overall: Samples representing acute and convalescent COVID-19 were sourced from the United States, Italy and Spain. Sources were T cells, B-cell-depleted T cells, or PBMCs; the material itself was cDNA or gDNA.

Per the original methods: Nucleated cell number was recorded as an estimate derived from reference gene primer amplification. Produced via immunoSEQ multiplex PCR; TCRdb's table is partial and in-frame only. V, J and clone size are taken as reported in that table, and D and trimming were inferred from the DNA itself. This repertoire shows about 200,000 clones, about 86% found once; its top ten account for 3.5% to 4%. Looked up from germline, CDR1 is SNHLY and CDR2 is FYNNEI. This CDR3 spans 14 amino acids. The ends lost 5 bases at V and 4 bases at J; junction bases unmatched: 5. The study recruited people aged about 18 to 89 years across about 25 US areas.

The clonotype originates from a woman aged 40 to 50 with acute COVID-19. The chain carries TRBV2 and TRBJ2-3, with 8 bases aligning to TRBD2. The sequenced sample consisted of PBMCs or T cells enriched from blood (not recorded which). The CDR3 reads CASSLAGVADTQYF. CDR3 bases: TGTGCCAGCAGTCTAGCGGGTGTCGCAGATACGCAGTATTTT.